The 27 T cell receptor beta chains listed next were all sequenced from one sample in a study of tumor and adjacent non-tumor tissue in lung cancer. The template was RNA from unsorted bulk tissue. Distant lung tissue was collected more than 3 cm away from the tumor edge. A modified ARM-PCR protocol with three rounds of nested PCR amplified TCRbeta. MiXCR, run by TCRdb on the multiplex PCR reads, gives a single entry per CDR3 protein. Of around 76,000 distinct CDR3 sequences in the sample, approximately 82% were seen once. The sample consisted of distant non-tumor lung tissue. The receptors here all came from a man between 65 and 80 years old with non-small cell lung cancer.

This clonotype turned up a few times. The junction departs from germline at one end; a sequencing error may be responsible. The rearrangement links TRBV6-5 to TRBJ1-2; unclear D gene. The CDR3 consists of 14 residues. CDR1 and CDR2 (germline): MNHEY, SVGAGI. In DNA form, the CDR3 reads TGTGCCAGCAGTATGTCAGATCAGGCCTATGGCTACATCTTC. This translates into CASSMSDQAYGYIF.

This clonotype was counted a few times. Compared with germline, one end of the junction differs, possibly owing to a read error. The V gene is TRBV11-2, the J gene TRBJ2-2; 7 positions match TRBD1. Per germline, CDR1 SGHAT and CDR2 FQNNGV. The CDR3 runs to 16 residues. The chain's CDR3 is CASSLIGTGVAGELFF. CDR3 coding DNA: TGTGCCAGCAGCTTAATAGGCACAGGGGTTGCCGGGGAGCTTTTTTTT.

Of note for this clonotype: The junction does not match germline at one end; this may be a read error. V is TRBV6-1 and J is TRBJ2-3; 7 bases line up with TRBD2. This CDR3 is built from 13 residues. From germline, CDR1 is MNHNS and CDR2 SASEGT. As DNA, the CDR3 is TGTGCCAGCTGGAGCGGGACCATAGATACACAGTATTTT. Protein product: CASWSGTIDTQYF.

The chain has TRBV5-6 and TRBJ2-7; D may be TRBD2 (5 bases). Germline CDR1 SGHDT, CDR2 YYEEEE. This CDR3 is built from 16 residues. CDR3 in amino acids: CPSSSVVRDRTYEQYF. CDR3 bases: TGTCCTAGCAGCTCCGTTGTCCGGGATAGGACCTACGAGCAGTACTTC.

A word on this clonotype: The junction and the germline gene differ at one end; a read error may be behind it. This chain connects TRBV29-1 to TRBJ2-5; D perhaps matches TRBD1 (6 bases). The CDR3 has 16 amino acids. The V gene's germline CDR1 is SQVTM and CDR2 ANQGSEA. CDR3 in DNA: TGCTGCGCCAAGCCCTACCTCCAGACAGGTCTAGAGATCCAGTACTTC. Its translation: CCAKPYLQTGLEIQYF.

This clonotype was detected a few times. With a much larger clone just one base away, this may be a read error. The V and J genes are TRBV11-2 and TRBJ1-6, with 9 positions matching TRBD1. The CDR3 runs to 17 residues. In germline, CDR1 is SGHAT, CDR2 FQNNGV. With 5 bases clipped from V and 9 bases from J, the junction kept 14 bases outside the gene matches. The CDR3: CASSEWDRAPHSSPLHF. The CDR3 DNA reads as TGTGCCAGCAGCGAATGGGACAGGGCCCCTCATAGTTCACCCCTCCACTTT.

Turning to this clonotype: The junction differs from germline at one of its ends, possibly a read error. The V gene is TRBV11-2, the J gene TRBJ1-6; 7 nucleotides align to TRBD1. Germline V lookup: CDR1 SGHAT, CDR2 FQNNGV. The CDR3 sequence is 15 residues long. In DNA, the CDR3 is TGTGCCAACAGCTCCGGGACAGCGTATAATTCACCCCTCCATTTT. It encodes CANSSGTAYNSPLHF.

Notes on this clonotype: This may come from a read error, since a much larger clone is one base off. The CDR3 region is CASSLTPGPGNTEAFF. CDR3 sequence (DNA): TGCGCCAGCAGCTTAACTCCGGGACCGGGGAACACTGAAGCTTTCTTT. The J gene is TRBJ1-1, the V gene TRBV5-1, with D possibly matching TRBD1 (5 bases). Germline V CDR1 and CDR2: SGHRS, YFSETQ. This CDR3 has 16 residues. The ends were cut back, 2 bases at V and 1 base at J, with 15 bases in the middle.

On this clonotype itself: The final CDR3 position lacks the conserved phenylalanine or tryptophan, pointing to a likely read error. The DNA is omitted, as the CDR3 cannot be located on it reliably, and the CDR3 follows TCRdb's listing. The CDR3 loop reads CASTSAGNTMYL. The chain recombines TRBV12-3 or TRBV12-4 with TRBJ1-3. Counting both end residues, the CDR3 totals 12 amino acids.

Here the CDR3 reads CACYSGQFYGYTF. CDR3 DNA sequence: TGTGCCTGCTACTCGGGACAGTTCTATGGCTACACCTTC. The V call is TRBV6-2 or TRBV6-3, the J call TRBJ1-2; TRBD1 matches 7 bases. Germline V gives CDR1 MNHEY, CDR2 SVGEGT. The CDR3 is 13 residues long. Trimming removed 11 bases from V and 4 bases from J; junction bases left unmatched: 10.

Notes on this clonotype: No conserved phenylalanine or tryptophan ends this CDR3, so it is likely a read error. The gene calls are TRBV12-3 or TRBV12-4 and TRBJ2-1, with a tentative D call TRBD2 (6 bases). This CDR3 is 13 amino acids long. As DNA, the CDR3 is TGTGTCAGCAGCCAAACTAGCCTCGTTGAGCAGTTCGTC. Protein sequence: CVSSQTSLVEQFV.

Points on this clonotype: A read error may be the cause here, since a much bigger clone is one base away. This chain uses TRBV29-1 with TRBJ2-7; 11 positions match TRBD2. The germline gives CDR1 SQVTM, CDR2 ANQGSEA. V was pared by 8 bases and J by 0 bases, with 6 bases of the junction left unmatched. CDR3 length: 14 residues. This chain's CDR3 is CSLRLAGSSYEQYF. The CDR3 region has the DNA TGCAGCCTCCGACTAGCGGGGAGCTCCTACGAGCAGTACTTC.

The table lists this clonotype with a few counts. Sequence at one end of the junction differs from germline and may be a read error. This rearrangement joins TRBV4-1 to TRBJ2-2; the match to TRBD2 covers 10 bases. Per germline, CDR1 MGHRA and CDR2 YSYEKL. The CDR3 length is 16 residues. The CDR3: CASSQDWTSGIGELFF. The DNA of the CDR3 is TGCGCCAGCAGCCAAGATTGGACTAGCGGCATCGGGGAGCTGTTTTTC.

Concerning this clonotype: This is likely a read error, given that the CDR3 carries no conserved phenylalanine or tryptophan at its end. CDR3 nucleotide sequence: TGTGCCAGCAGTCCCGGGACAGGGTTACCATACGAGCAGTACATC. Its translation is CASSPGTGLPYEQYI. The genes are TRBV6-6 and TRBJ2-7; the match to TRBD1 covers 9 bases. The CDR3 is 15 residues long. Germline V lookup: CDR1 MNHNY, CDR2 SVGAGI (reference sequence). V shed 5 bases, J shed 4 bases, and the junction held 9 bases outside the gene matches.

About this clonotype itself: A read error may explain this, as a much larger clone is one base away. V is TRBV10-3 and J is TRBJ2-1, with no clear D. Germline CDR1 ENHRY, CDR2 SYGVKD. The CDR3 contains 15 residues. Trimming removed 7 bases from V and 2 bases from J, with 15 bases in between. The CDR3 DNA reads TGTGCCATCAATGATATGGCTGTAACCTACAATGAGCAGTTCTTC. Protein sequence: CAINDMAVTYNEQFF.

V gene TRBV29-1 combines with J gene TRBJ2-1; possible D gene TRBD1, 5 bases. Trimming took off 8 bases at V and 4 bases at J, with 18 bases between the two ends. The CDR3 contains 14 residues. Germline CDR1 is SQVTM and CDR2 is ANQGSEA. The CDR3 DNA follows: TGCAGCATGAAAGGGCAGGGATCGTACAATGAGCAGTTCTTC. Translating gives CSMKGQGSYNEQFF.

Concerning this clonotype itself: Being one base from a much bigger clone, this may be a read error. CDR3 nucleotide sequence: TGCAGTGTTAAAGGAGGTGGCTACACCTTC. Translation: CSVKGGGYTF. V and J are TRBV20-1 and TRBJ1-2; D gene ambiguous. With 7 bases removed from V and 7 bases from J, the gap between germline ends came to 10 bases. The CDR3 totals 10 residues. The V gene's germline CDR1 is DFQATT and CDR2 SNEGSKA (reference sequence).

This clonotype turned up a few times. This chain joins TRBV29-1 and TRBJ2-5; D possibly corresponds to TRBD1 (5 bases). Per germline, CDR1 SQVTM and CDR2 ANQGSEA. The CDR3 contains 13 residues. CDR3 nucleotide sequence: TGCATCGTGGTAGACAGATTCCAAGAGACCCAGTACTTC. Amino acids: CIVVDRFQETQYF.

As regards this clonotype: At one end the junction does not follow the germline gene, possibly because of a read error. V usage is TRBV7-9 and J usage is TRBJ1-2; no clear D. This CDR3 comprises 15 residues. Germline loops: CDR1 SEHNR, CDR2 FQNEAQ (reference sequence). CDR3 nucleotide sequence: TGTGACAGCAGCTTAGAAGCGCCTCATGTCTATGGCTACACCTTC. The encoded protein is CDSSLEAPHVYGYTF.

In the case of this clonotype: The conserved phenylalanine or tryptophan normally closing the CDR3 is absent here, so this likely arose from a read error. The chain carries TRBV20-1 and TRBJ2-1; 11 positions match TRBD2. This CDR3 has 15 residues. Looked up from germline, CDR1 is DFQATT and CDR2 is SNEGSKA (reference sequence). CDR3 amino acids: CSARVASGRLNEQFL. DNA for the CDR3: TGTAGTGCTAGGGTGGCTAGCGGGAGGCTCAATGAGCAGTTCCTC.

In regard to this clonotype: One junction end does not reproduce the germline sequence, and a read error may be involved. The chain recombines TRBV10-3 with TRBJ1-5; TRBD1 matches 7 bases. CDR1 and CDR2 (germline): ENHRY, SYGVKD. CDR3 length equals 16 residues. CDR3 in DNA: TGTGCCATCGGAAGAGGGGGCGTCTCTGACAATCAGTCCCAGCATTTT. This gives the protein CAIGRGGVSDNQSQHF.

For this clonotype: The junction departs from the called germline gene at one end, perhaps through a read error. This sequence joins TRBV10-1 and TRBJ2-2, with D maybe TRBD1 (6 bases). The CDR3 extends over 13 amino acids. Germline V lookup: CDR1 WNHNN, CDR2 SYGVQD (reference sequence). CDR3 coding DNA: TGTGCCAGCAGCCACAGGGCCTCCGGGAAGCTGTTTTTT. It is translated as CASSHRASGKLFF.

This chain connects TRBV11-2 to TRBJ1-1; no definite D call. The CDR3 is made up of 12 amino acids. V gave up 7 bases and J gave up 5 bases, with 11 bases separating them. Per germline, CDR1 SGHAT and CDR2 FQNNGV. This CDR3 reads CASILWGTEAFF. The CDR3 nucleotides read TGTGCCAGCATATTATGGGGTACTGAAGCTTTCTTT.

Comments on this clonotype: Germline and junction disagree at one end, which may indicate a read error. The chain links TRBV6-1 to TRBJ2-7; D gene uncertain. This CDR3 has 11 residues. Germline V lookup: CDR1 MNHNS, CDR2 SASEGT. The CDR3 protein is CARSEMGEQYF. Written as DNA, the CDR3 is TGTGCCAGAAGTGAAATGGGCGAGCAATACTTC.

In its sample, this clonotype was seen once. J is TRBJ1-1 and V is TRBV11-3; D is ambiguous. CDR1 and CDR2 (germline): SGHNT, YENEEA. The CDR3 has 15 residues. V lost 0 bases and J lost 7, with 15 bases in between. The CDR3 loop reads CASSLDSPDRLEAFF. CDR3 sequence (DNA): TGTGCCAGCAGCTTAGATTCCCCTGATAGGCTTGAAGCTTTCTTT.

Regarding this clonotype: Mismatch with germline at one junction end may stem from a read error. The rearrangement links TRBV12-3 or TRBV12-4 to TRBJ1-2; no clear D gene. The CDR3 runs 13 residues. The CDR3 region has the DNA TGTGCCAGCAGTCTGACTGGGAGTTATGGCTTCACCTTC. Translating gives CASSLTGSYGFTF.

Of note for this clonotype: At one of its ends the junction is not consistent with the germline gene, which may arise from a read error. V gene TRBV6-6 combines with J gene TRBJ1-3, with D perhaps matching TRBD1 (5 bases). There are 15 residues in the CDR3. Germline V gene data show CDR1 as MNHNY and CDR2 as SVGAGI (reference sequence). The CDR3 loop is CASNAGHLSGNTMYF. Written as DNA, the CDR3 is TGTGCCAGCAATGCCGGACATCTCTCCGGAAACACCATGTATTTT.